A selection of T cell receptor beta chains follows, all from one sample in a study of CD8 T cells in Susac syndrome. Each CDR3 protein gets one entry after TCRdb re-called the immunoSEQ multiplex PCR reads with MiXCR. Of around 170,000 distinct CDR3 sequences in the sample, roughly 95% are singletons; the top ten hold approximately 0.098%. Source material: CD4+ T cells from PBMCs. Receptors originate from a human donor with Susac syndrome. The conserved cysteine and the conserved F or W are not part of the CDR3 here.

J gene | V gene | CDR3 protein
TRBJ2-3 | TRBV7-9 | ASSLGEAGGITDTQY
TRBJ2-2 | TRBV10-3 | AIRAGAENTGELF
TRBJ2-1 | TRBV12-3/TRBV12-4 | ASSLAGTSSRQF
TRBJ2-7 | TRBV4-3 | ASSQGAQTYEQY
TRBJ1-1 | TRBV20-1 | SASTDLNTEAF
TRBJ2-6 | TRBV15 | ATSARATGANVLT
TRBJ2-3 | TRBV30 | AWSETGGAPNTQY
TRBJ2-5 | TRBV5-4 | ASSPLIAGGPGTQY
TRBJ2-3 | TRBV20-1 | SARGPLATRPGTDTQY
TRBJ2-1 | TRBV6-1 | ASRVVGGNEQF
TRBJ2-5 | TRBV9 | ASSAPDPRRPLQETQY
TRBJ2-7 | TRBV7-2 | ASTTALGPSEQY
TRBJ1-5 | TRBV7-8 | ASSLARDRAQPQH
TRBJ2-2 | TRBV29-1 | SVVPGQANTGELF
TRBJ1-5 | TRBV27 | ASSLYGGPPRQPQH
TRBJ2-2 | TRBV9 | ASSVEGGDGELF
TRBJ1-5 | TRBV18 | ASSPRSREGNQPQH
TRBJ2-2 | TRBV5-1 | ASSLGSGGELF
TRBJ2-7 | TRBV6-2/TRBV6-3 | ASSYVDSYEQY